This T cell receptor beta chain was captured by sequencing in a study of cytomegalovirus exposure and HLA in healthy donors. Study findings and constraints: Researchers reported in a later analysis that common viral pathogens appeared linked to several top clusters.

Comment on this clone: Its cognate antigen is unknown.

PCR used 60 Vbeta primers and 13 Jbeta primers. Profiling relied on immunoSEQ multiplex PCR, and the TCRdb table lists in-frame clones only, not all of them. The sample records some 150,000 clones, around four fifths being singletons. This receptor was identified in a man aged 45-65 years in good health and CMV-seropositive. The specimen sequenced was PBMCs.

The CDR3 DNA is TGCAGCGTTGAGAGGGATCCTCGCGAGCAGTACTTC. It specifies CSVERDPREQYF. The genes are TRBV29-1 and TRBJ2-7; D is perhaps TRBD2 (5 bases). CDR3 size: 12 residues. V lost 3 bases to trimming and J lost 6 bases, with 12 bases between them. The germline gives CDR1 SQVTM, CDR2 ANQGSEA.